A selection of T cell receptor beta chains follows, all from one sample in a study of blood T cell repertoires in COVID-19. TCRdb keeps only in-frame clones here, not all; method: immunoSEQ multiplex PCR. The table has under 250,000 clones, 75% to 90% seen once. Material: PBMCs or T cells enriched from blood (not recorded which). Receptors were obtained from a woman under 30 in a cohort exposed to, infected with or recovered from COVID-19 (not recorded which). The CDR3 runs from the conserved cysteine through the conserved F or W. The D gene is left open where the match is weak. Some rows have no size entry. The others give once, few or many, or a class for an expanded clone.

NA,TRBV5-4,TRBJ2-1,NA,CASSSDSPREQFF,TGTGCCAGCAGCTCGGACTCGCCTCGGGAGCAGTTCTTC
NA,TRBV4-1,TRBJ2-2,once,CASSQESYRQNTGELFF,TGCGCCAGCAGCCAAGAAAGTTACAGGCAGAACACCGGGGAGCTGTTTTTT
NA,TRBV3-1/TRBV3-2,TRBJ1-3,NA,CASSASGNTIYF,TGTGCCAGCAGCGCGAGTGGAAACACCATATATTTT
TRBD2,TRBV2,TRBJ2-3,NA,CASSEALAGGPQYF,TGTGCCAGCAGTGAAGCGCTCGCGGGGGGCCCGCAGTATTTT
TRBD2,TRBV18,TRBJ2-2,NA,CASSPREAGENTGELFF,TGTGCCAGCTCACCCCGAGAGGCGGGGGAGAACACCGGGGAGCTGTTTTTT
TRBD2,TRBV11-2,TRBJ2-2,once,CASSLMGPGGSGELFF,TGTGCCAGCAGCCTCATGGGGCCCGGGGGGTCCGGGGAGCTGTTTTTT
TRBD2,TRBV5-5,TRBJ2-1,few,CASSSTQPRGAGGINEQFF,TGTGCCAGCAGCTCAACCCAGCCGAGGGGTGCGGGGGGGATCAATGAGCAGTTCTTC
TRBD1,TRBV10-3,TRBJ1-1,NA,CAISKGQGNTEAFF,TGTGCCATCAGTAAGGGACAGGGGAACACTGAAGCTTTCTTT
TRBD1,TRBV19,TRBJ1-5,NA,CASSILGQGFGSNQPQHF,TGTGCCAGTAGTATTTTGGGACAGGGTTTCGGTAGCAATCAGCCCCAGCATTTT
NA,TRBV29-1,TRBJ2-1,NA,CSAAGTGGYLSGRGSYNEQFF,TGCAGCGCTGCCGGGACAGGGGGCTACCTTAGCGGGAGGGGTTCCTACAATGAGCAGTTCTTC
TRBD1,TRBV18,TRBJ1-2,NA,CASSPVQGGDGYTF,TGTGCCAGCTCACCAGTTCAGGGGGGTGATGGCTACACCTTC
NA,TRBV28,TRBJ1-2,NA,CASSPPGGLGKSGYTF,TGTGCCAGCAGTCCTCCGGGGGGGCTGGGGAAATCGGGCTACACCTTC
NA,TRBV4-1,TRBJ1-1,NA,CASSSSGEAFF,TGCGCCAGCAGTTCCAGTGGTGAAGCTTTCTTT
NA,TRBV9,TRBJ2-3,NA,CASSVQPTADTQYF,TGTGCCAGCAGCGTACAACCTACCGCAGATACGCAGTATTTT
NA,TRBV16,TRBJ1-4,NA,CASSQSGAEKLFF,TGTGCCAGCAGCCAATCTGGGGCCGAAAAACTGTTTTTT
NA,TRBV7-2,TRBJ2-5,NA,CASSFDRGGGETQYF,TGTGCCAGCAGCTTTGATCGGGGAGGGGGAGAGACCCAGTACTTC
TRBD2,TRBV24-1,TRBJ2-3,few,CATNSGRAVTDTQYF,TGTGCCACCAATAGCGGGAGGGCCGTCACAGATACGCAGTATTTT
NA,TRBV2,TRBJ2-5,NA,CASSEVVETQYF,TGTGCCAGCAGTGAAGTCGTAGAGACCCAGTACTTC
NA,TRBV6-5,TRBJ2-2,NA,CASRRVGGGTGELFF,TGTGCCAGCAGGCGGGTCGGAGGTGGCACCGGGGAGCTGTTTTTT
NA,TRBV28,TRBJ2-5,NA,CASSPHGSGETQYF,TGTGCCAGCAGCCCACACGGGAGTGGTGAGACCCAGTACTTC
NA,TRBV27,TRBJ1-2,many,CASSLAGTAGYTF,TGTGCCAGCAGTTTAGCGGGGACCGCTGGCTACACCTTC
TRBD1,TRBV15,TRBJ1-2,NA,CATSRVSDRSRGYTF,TGTGCCACCAGCAGAGTCTCGGACAGGTCCAGGGGCTACACCTTC
NA,TRBV7-9,TRBJ1-4,NA,CASSLGQVDEKLFF,TGTGCCAGCAGCTTAGGGCAGGTCGATGAAAAACTGTTTTTT
TRBD2,TRBV9,TRBJ2-2,NA,CASSVGTSHTGELFF,TGTGCCAGCAGCGTAGGGACTAGCCACACCGGGGAGCTGTTTTTT
TRBD1,TRBV10-2,TRBJ1-6,NA,CAIGTGDSPLHF,TGCGCCATCGGGACAGGGGATTCACCCCTCCACTTT
NA,TRBV28,TRBJ1-6,NA,CASSIRNSPLHF,TGTGCCAGCAGTATCCGGAATTCACCCCTCCACTTT
NA,TRBV6-5,TRBJ2-7,NA,CASSWGVNYEQYF,TGTGCCAGCAGTTGGGGGGTAAACTACGAGCAGTACTTC
TRBD2,TRBV7-2,TRBJ2-1,NA,CASSLAQAGGHNEQFF,TGTGCCAGCAGCTTAGCGCAGGCGGGGGGTCACAATGAGCAGTTCTTC
TRBD1,TRBV6-6,TRBJ1-2,NA,CASSWPGQGHNYGYTF,TGTGCCAGCAGTTGGCCGGGACAGGGCCATAACTATGGCTACACCTTC
NA,TRBV5-1,TRBJ1-2,NA,CASSLPGGDGYTF,TGCGCCAGCAGCCTCCCGGGGGGGGACGGCTACACCTTC
NA,TRBV2,TRBJ1-1,NA,CASSPVGAAFF,TGTGCCAGCAGTCCTGTAGGAGCAGCTTTCTTT
NA,TRBV6-6,TRBJ1-3,NA,CASSPSGNTIYF,TGTGCCAGCAGCCCATCTGGAAACACCATATATTTT
TRBD2,TRBV7-2,TRBJ2-3,NA,CASSTGLVPAQDTQYF,TGTGCCAGCAGCACCGGACTAGTTCCTGCACAGGATACGCAGTATTTT
NA,TRBV14,TRBJ1-1,few,CASSQRGVGKMNTEAFF,TGTGCCAGCAGCCAACGGGGAGTTGGGAAGATGAACACTGAAGCTTTCTTT
TRBD1,TRBV5-8,TRBJ1-6,NA,CASSYDRGNSPLHF,TGTGCCAGCAGCTACGACAGGGGTAATTCACCCCTCCACTTT
NA,TRBV29-1,TRBJ2-4,NA,CSASGAGINIQYF,TGCAGCGCTTCAGGGGCTGGTATAAACATTCAGTACTTC
TRBD1,TRBV6-1,TRBJ2-7,once,CASSELPGTAMGEQYF,TGTGCCAGCAGTGAACTCCCCGGGACAGCAATGGGAGAGCAGTACTTC
NA,TRBV19,TRBJ1-1,few,CASSIARNTEAFF,TGTGCCAGTAGTATAGCCAGGAACACTGAAGCTTTCTTT
NA,TRBV14,TRBJ2-7,once,CASSQGIAVEQYF,TGTGCCAGCAGCCAAGGAATCGCAGTTGAGCAGTACTTC
TRBD2,TRBV28,TRBJ2-7,NA,CASSSYSGGRNYEQYF,TGTGCCAGCAGTTCTTATAGCGGGGGGCGGAATTACGAGCAGTACTTC
TRBD1,TRBV6-2/TRBV6-3,TRBJ1-6,NA,CASSQQGGDNSPLHF,TGTGCCAGCAGTCAACAGGGGGGAGATAATTCACCCCTCCACTTT